The source of this T cell receptor (beta chain) is a study of blood T cell repertoires in COVID-19. On the study more broadly: The United States, Italy and Spain provided the acute and convalescent COVID-19 samples. Sources were T cells, B-cell-depleted T cells, or PBMCs; the material itself was cDNA or gDNA.

The germline gives CDR1 MNHNS, CDR2 SASEGT. The CDR3 length is 15 residues. J was trimmed by 5 bases and V by 2 bases; bases with no gene match: 4. Authors' analysis steps: Quantification of nucleated cells was approximated via reference gene primer amplification. Sequencing used immunoSEQ multiplex PCR; TCRdb keeps in-frame clones, though not all of them. V and J calls and clone size come straight from that table; D and trimming were deduced from the DNA. The repertoire holds 70,000 or so clones, with roughly 85% as singletons. The receptor's source is a man older than 75 with acute or convalescent COVID-19. The chain joins TRBV6-1 to TRBJ1-1, with 11 bases that match TRBD1. Sequencing input: peripheral blood. CDR3: CASSEWDRGITEAFF. The CDR3 nucleotides are TGTGCCAGCAGTGAATGGGACAGGGGGATAACTGAAGCTTTCTTT.